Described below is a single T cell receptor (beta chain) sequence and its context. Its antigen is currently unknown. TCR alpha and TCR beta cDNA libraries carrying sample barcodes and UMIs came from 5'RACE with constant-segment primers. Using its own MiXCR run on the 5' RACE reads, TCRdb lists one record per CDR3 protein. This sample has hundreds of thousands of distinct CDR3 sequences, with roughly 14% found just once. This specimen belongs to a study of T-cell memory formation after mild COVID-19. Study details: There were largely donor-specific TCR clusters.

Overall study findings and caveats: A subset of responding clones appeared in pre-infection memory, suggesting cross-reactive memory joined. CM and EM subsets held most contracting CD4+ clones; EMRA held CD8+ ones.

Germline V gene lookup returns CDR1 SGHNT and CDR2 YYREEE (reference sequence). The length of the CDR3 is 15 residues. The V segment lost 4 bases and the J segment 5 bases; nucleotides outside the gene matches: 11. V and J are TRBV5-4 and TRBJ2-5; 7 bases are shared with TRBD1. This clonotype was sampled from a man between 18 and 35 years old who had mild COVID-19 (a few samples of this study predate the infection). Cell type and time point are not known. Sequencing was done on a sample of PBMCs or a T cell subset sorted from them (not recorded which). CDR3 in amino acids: CASSVDRPRGETQYF. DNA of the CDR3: TGTGCCAGCAGCGTGGACAGGCCGAGGGGGGAGACCCAGTACTTC.